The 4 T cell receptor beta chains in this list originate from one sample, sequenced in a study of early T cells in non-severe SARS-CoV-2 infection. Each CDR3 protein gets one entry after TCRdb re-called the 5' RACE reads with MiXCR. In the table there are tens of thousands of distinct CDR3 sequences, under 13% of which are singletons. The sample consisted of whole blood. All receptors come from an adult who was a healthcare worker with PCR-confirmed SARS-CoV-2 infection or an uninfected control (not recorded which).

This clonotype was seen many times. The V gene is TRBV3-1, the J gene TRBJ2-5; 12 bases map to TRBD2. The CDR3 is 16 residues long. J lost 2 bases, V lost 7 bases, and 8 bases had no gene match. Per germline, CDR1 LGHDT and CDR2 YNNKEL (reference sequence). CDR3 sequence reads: CASTPLLAGGQETQYF. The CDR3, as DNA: TGTGCCAGCACCCCTCTCCTAGCGGGGGGGCAAGAGACCCAGTACTTC.

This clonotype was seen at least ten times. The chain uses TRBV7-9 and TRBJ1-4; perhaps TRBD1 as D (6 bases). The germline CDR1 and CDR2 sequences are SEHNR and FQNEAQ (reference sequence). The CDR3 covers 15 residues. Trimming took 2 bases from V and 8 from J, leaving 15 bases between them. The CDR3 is CASSLRRQEREKLFF. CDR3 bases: TGTGCCAGCAGCTTAAGGAGACAGGAGAGGGAAAAACTGTTTTTT.

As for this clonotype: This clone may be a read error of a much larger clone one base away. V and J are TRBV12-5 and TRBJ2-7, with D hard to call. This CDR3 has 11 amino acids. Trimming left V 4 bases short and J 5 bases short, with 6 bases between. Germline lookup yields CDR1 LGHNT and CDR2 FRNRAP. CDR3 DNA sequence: TGTGCTAGTGGTTCTATGGACGAGCAGTACTTC. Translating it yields CASGSMDEQYF.

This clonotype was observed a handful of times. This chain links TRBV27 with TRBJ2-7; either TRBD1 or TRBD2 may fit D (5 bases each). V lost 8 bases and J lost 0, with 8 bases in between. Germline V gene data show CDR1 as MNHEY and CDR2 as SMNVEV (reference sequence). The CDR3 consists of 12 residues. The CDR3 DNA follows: TGTGCCAGCGGGGGACCCTCCTACGAGCAGTACTTC. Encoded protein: CASGGPSYEQYF.